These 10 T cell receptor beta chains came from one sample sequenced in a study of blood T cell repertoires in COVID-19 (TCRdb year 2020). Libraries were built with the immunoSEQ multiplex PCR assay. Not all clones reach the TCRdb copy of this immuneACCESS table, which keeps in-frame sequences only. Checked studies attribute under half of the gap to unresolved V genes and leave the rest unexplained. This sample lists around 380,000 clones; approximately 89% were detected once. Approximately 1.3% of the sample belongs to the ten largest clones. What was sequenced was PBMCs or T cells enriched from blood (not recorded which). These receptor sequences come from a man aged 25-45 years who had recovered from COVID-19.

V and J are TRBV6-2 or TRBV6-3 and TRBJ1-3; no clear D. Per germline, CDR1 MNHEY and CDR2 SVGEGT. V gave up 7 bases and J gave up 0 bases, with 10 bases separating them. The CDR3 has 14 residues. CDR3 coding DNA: TGTGCCAGCACCTACTCCGGCTCTGGAAACACCATATATTTT. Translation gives CASTYSGSGNTIYF.

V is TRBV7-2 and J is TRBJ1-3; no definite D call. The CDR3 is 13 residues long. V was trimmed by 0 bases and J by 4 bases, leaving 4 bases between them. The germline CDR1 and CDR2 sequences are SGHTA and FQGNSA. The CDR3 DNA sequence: TGTGCCAGCAGCTTAGCGGGCGGAAACACCATATATTTT. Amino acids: CASSLAGGNTIYF.

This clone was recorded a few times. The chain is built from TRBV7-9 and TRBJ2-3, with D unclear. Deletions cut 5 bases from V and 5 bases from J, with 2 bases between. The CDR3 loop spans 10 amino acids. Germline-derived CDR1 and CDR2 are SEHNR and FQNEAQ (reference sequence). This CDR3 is CASSRDTQYF. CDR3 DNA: TGTGCCAGCAGCCGAGATACGCAGTATTTT.

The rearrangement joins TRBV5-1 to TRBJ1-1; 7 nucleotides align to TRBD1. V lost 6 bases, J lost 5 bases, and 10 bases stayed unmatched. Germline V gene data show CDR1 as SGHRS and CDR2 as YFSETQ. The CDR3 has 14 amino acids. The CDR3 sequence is CASTPDRLGTEAFF. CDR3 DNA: TGCGCCAGCACCCCGGACAGGTTGGGGACTGAAGCTTTCTTT.

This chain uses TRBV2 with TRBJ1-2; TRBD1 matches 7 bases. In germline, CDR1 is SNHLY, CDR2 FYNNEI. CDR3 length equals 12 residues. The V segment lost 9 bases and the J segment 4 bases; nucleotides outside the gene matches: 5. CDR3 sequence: CARTGTAYGYTF. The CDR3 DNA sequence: TGTGCCAGAACCGGGACAGCCTATGGCTACACCTTC.

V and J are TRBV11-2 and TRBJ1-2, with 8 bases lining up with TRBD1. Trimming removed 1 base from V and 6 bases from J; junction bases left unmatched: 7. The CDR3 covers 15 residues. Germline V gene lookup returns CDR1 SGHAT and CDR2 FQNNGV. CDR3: CASSLGPGQADGYTF. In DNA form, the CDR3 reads TGTGCCAGCAGCTTAGGTCCGGGACAGGCGGATGGCTACACCTTC.

CDR3 in amino acids: CASSLGQGVSSVYTEAFF. CDR3 bases: TGTGCCAGCAGCTTGGGACAGGGGGTCAGTTCGGTGTACACTGAAGCTTTCTTT. J is TRBJ1-1 and V is TRBV7-9; 11 nucleotides align to TRBD1. Trimming took 3 bases from V and 3 from J; bases not matched to a gene: 12. Germline V gene lookup returns CDR1 SEHNR and CDR2 FQNEAQ (reference sequence). This CDR3 has 18 amino acids.

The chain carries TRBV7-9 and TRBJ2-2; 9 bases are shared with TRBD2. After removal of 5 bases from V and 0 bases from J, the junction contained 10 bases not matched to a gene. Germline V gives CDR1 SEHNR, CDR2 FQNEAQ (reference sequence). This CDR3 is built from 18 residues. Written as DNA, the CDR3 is TGTGCCAGCAGCCCCCCGTCTGGCGGGGGGGCGAACACCGGGGAGCTGTTTTTT. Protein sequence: CASSPPSGGGANTGELFF.

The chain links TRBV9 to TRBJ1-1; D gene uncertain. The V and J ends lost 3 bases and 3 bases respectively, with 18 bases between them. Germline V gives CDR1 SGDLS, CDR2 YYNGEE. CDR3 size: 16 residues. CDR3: CASSAALGTGYTEAFF. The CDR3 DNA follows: TGTGCCAGCAGCGCTGCCTTGGGTACGGGGTACACTGAAGCTTTCTTT.

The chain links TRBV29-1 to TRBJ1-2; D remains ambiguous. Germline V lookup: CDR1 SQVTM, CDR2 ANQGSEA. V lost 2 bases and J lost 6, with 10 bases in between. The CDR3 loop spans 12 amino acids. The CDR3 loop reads CSVELGGHGYTF. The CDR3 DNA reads TGCAGCGTTGAACTCGGTGGGCATGGCTACACCTTC. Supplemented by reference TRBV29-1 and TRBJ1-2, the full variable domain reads SAVISQKPSRDICQRGTSLTIQCQVDSQVTMMFWYRQQPGQSLTLIATANQGSEATYESGFVIDKFPISRPNLTFSTLTVSNMSPEDSSIYLCSVELGGHGYTFGSGTRLTVV.